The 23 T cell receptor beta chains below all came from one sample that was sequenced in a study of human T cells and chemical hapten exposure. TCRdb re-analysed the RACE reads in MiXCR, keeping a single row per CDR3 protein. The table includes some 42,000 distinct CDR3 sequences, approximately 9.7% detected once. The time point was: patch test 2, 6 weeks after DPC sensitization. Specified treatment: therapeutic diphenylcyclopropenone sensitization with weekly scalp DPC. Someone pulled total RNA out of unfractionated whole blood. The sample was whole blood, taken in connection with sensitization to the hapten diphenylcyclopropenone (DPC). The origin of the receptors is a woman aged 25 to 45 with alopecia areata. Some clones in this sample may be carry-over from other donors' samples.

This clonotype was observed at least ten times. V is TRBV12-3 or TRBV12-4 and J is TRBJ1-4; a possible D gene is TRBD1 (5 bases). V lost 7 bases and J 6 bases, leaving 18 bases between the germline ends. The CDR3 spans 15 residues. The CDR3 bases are TGTGCCAGCATGCAGGGTCTTACCGTGGATGAAAAACTGTTTTTT. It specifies CASMQGLTVDEKLFF.

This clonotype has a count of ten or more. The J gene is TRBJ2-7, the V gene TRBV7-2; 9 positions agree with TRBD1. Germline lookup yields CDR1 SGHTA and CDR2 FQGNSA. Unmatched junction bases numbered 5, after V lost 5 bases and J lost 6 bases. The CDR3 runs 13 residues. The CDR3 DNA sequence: TGTGCCAGCAGCCCCCGACAGGGGGGCGAGCAGTACTTC. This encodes CASSPRQGGEQYF.

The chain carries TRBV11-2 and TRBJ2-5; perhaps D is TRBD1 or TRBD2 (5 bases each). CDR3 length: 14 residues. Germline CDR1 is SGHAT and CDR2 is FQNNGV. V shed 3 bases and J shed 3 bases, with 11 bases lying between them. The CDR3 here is CASSLLLGEETQYF. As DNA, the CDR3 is TGTGCCAGCAGCTTGCTACTAGGGGAAGAGACCCAGTACTTC.

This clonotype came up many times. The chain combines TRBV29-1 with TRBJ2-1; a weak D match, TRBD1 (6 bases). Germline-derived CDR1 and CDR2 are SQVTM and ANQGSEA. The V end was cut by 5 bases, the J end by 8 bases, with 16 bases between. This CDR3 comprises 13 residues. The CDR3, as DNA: TGCAGCGTTCCTTGGGACAAGAGGGATGAGCAGTTCTTC. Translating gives CSVPWDKRDEQFF.

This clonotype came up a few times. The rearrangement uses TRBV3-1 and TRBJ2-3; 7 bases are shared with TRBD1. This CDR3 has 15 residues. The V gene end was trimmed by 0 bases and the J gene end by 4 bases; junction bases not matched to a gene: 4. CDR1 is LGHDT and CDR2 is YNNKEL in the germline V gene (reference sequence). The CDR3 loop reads CASSQDATGADTQYF. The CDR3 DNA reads TGTGCCAGCAGCCAAGATGCCACAGGGGCAGATACGCAGTATTTT.

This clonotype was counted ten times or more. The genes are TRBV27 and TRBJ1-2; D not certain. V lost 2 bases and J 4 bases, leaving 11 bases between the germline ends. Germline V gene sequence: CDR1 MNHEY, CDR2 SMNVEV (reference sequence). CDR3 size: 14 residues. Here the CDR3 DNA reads TGTGCCAGCAGTTTAAATGGGCAGCTCTATGGCTACACCTTC. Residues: CASSLNGQLYGYTF.

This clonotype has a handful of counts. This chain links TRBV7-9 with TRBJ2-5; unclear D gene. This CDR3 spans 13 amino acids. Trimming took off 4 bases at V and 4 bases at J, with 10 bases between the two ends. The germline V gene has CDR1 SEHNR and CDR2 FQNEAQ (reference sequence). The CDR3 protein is CASSSDGLETQYF. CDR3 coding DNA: TGTGCCAGCAGCTCGGACGGTTTAGAGACCCAGTACTTC. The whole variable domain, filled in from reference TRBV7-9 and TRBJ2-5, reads DTGVSQNPRHKITKRGQNVTFRCDPISEHNRLYWYRQTLGQGPEFLTYFQNEAQLEKSRLLSDRFSAERPKGSFSTLEIQRTEQGDSAMYLCASSSDGLETQYFGPGTRLLVL.

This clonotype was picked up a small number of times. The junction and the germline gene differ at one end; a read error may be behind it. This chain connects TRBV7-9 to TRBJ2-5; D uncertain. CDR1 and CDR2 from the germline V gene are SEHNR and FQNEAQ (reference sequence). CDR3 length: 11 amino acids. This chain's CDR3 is CASSLDVFWDF. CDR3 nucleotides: TGTGCCAGCAGCTTAGACGTGTTCTGGGACTTC.

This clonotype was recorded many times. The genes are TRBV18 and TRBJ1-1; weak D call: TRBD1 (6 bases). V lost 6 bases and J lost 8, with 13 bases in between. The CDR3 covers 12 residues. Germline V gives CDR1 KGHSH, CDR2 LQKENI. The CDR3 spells CASSPGQKEAFF. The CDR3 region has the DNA TGTGCCAGCTCTCCTGGACAGAAGGAAGCTTTCTTT.

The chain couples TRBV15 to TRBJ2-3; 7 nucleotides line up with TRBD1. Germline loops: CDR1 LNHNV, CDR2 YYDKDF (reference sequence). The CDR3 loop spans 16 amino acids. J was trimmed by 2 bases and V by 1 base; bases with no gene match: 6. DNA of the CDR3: TGTGCCACCAGCAGAGCTCGGACAGGAACCACAGATACGCAGTATTTT. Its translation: CATSRARTGTTDTQYF.

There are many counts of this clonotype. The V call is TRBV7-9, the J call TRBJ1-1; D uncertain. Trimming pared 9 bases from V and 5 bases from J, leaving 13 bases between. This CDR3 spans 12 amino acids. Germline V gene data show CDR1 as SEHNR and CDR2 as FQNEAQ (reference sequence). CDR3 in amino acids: CASSTWETEAFF. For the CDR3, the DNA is TGTGCCAGTTCAACGTGGGAAACTGAAGCTTTCTTT.

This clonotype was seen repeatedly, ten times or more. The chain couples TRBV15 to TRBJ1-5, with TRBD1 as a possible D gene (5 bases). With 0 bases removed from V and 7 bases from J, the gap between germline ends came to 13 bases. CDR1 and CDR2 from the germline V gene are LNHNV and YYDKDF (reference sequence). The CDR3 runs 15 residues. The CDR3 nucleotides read TGTGCCACCAGCAGAGATTTAGGGGTTGGGCAGCCCCAGCATTTT. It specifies CATSRDLGVGQPQHF.

In DNA, the CDR3 is TGTGCCAGCAGGACCCAGGGGGCGAGTCAGCCCCAGCATTTT. Its translation is CASRTQGASQPQHF. The chain links TRBV5-8 to TRBJ1-5; 8 bases agree with TRBD1. Per the germline V gene, CDR1 is SGHTS and CDR2 is YDEGEE. CDR3 length equals 14 residues. Losses at the gene ends were 5 bases for V and 6 bases for J; bases not matched to a gene: 7.

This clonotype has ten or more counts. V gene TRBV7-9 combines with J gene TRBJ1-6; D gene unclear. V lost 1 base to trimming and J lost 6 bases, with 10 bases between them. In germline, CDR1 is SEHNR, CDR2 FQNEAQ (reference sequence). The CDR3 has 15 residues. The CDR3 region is CASSLGGAVNSPLHF. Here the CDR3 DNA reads TGTGCCAGCAGCTTAGGGGGAGCTGTTAATTCACCCCTCCACTTT.

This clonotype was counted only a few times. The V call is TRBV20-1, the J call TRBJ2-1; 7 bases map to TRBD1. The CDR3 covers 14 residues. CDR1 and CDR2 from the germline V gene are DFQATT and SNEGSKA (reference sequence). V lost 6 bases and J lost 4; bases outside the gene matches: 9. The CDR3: CSARRQGPYNEQFF. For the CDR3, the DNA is TGCAGTGCACGTAGACAGGGTCCTTACAATGAGCAGTTCTTC.

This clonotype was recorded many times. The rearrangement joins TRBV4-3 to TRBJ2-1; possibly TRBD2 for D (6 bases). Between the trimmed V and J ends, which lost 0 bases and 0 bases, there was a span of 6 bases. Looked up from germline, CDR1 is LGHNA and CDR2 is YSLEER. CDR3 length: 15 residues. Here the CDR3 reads CASSQERDSYNEQFF. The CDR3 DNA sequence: TGCGCCAGCAGCCAAGAGCGGGACTCCTACAATGAGCAGTTCTTC.

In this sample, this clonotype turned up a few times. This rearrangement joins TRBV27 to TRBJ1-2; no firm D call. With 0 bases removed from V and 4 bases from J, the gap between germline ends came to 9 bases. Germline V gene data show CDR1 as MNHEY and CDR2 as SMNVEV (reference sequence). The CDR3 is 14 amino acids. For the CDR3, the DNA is TGTGCCAGCAGTTTATCGGGCCGATCCTATGGCTACACCTTC. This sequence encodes CASSLSGRSYGYTF.

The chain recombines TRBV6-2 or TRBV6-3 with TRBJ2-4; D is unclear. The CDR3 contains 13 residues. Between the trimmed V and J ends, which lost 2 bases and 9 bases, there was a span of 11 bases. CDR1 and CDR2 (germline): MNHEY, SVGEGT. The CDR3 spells CASSYGRLSIQYF. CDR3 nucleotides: TGTGCCAGCAGTTACGGTCGCCTCAGCATTCAGTACTTC.

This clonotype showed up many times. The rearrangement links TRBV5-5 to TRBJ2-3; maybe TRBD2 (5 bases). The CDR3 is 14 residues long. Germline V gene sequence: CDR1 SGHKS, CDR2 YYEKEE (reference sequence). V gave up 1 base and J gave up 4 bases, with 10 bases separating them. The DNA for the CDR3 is TGTGCCAGCAGCTTGTTGGCAGCGGCAGATACGCAGTATTTT. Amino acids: CASSLLAAADTQYF.

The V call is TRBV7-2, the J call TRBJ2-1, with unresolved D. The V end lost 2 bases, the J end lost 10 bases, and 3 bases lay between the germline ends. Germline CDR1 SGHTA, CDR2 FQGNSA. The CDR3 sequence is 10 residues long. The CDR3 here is CASSLREQFF. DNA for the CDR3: TGTGCCAGCAGCTTAAGAGAGCAGTTCTTC. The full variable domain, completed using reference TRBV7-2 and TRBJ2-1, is GAGVSQSPSNKVTEKGKDVELRCDPISGHTALYWYRQSLGQGLEFLIYFQGNSAPDKSGLPSDRFSAERTGGSVSTLTIQRTQQEDSAVYLCASSLREQFFGPGTRLTVL.

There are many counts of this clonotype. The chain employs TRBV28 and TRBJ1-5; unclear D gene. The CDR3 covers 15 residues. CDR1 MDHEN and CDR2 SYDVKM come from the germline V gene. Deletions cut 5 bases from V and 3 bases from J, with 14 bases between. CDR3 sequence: CASSTDGRPNQPQHF. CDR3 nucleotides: TGTGCCAGCAGTACCGATGGGCGGCCCAATCAGCCCCAGCATTTT.

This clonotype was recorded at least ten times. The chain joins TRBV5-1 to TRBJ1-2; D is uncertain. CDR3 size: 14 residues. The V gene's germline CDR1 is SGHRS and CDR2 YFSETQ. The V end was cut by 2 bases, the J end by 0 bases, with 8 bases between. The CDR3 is CASSFGFSNYGYTF. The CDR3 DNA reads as TGCGCCAGCAGCTTTGGATTCTCTAACTATGGCTACACCTTC.

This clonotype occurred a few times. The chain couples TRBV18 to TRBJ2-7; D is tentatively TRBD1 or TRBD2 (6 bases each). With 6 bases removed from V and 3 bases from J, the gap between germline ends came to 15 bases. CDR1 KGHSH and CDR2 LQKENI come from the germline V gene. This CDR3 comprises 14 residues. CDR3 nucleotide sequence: TGTGCCAGCTCCCCGTCCAGGGGAGGCTACGAGCAGTACTTC. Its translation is CASSPSRGGYEQYF. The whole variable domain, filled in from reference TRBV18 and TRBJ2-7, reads NAGVMQNPRHLVRRRGQEARLRCSPMKGHSHVYWYRQLPEEGLKFMVYLQKENIIDESGMPKERFSAEFPKEGPSILRIQQVVRGDSAAYFCASSPSRGGYEQYFGPGTRLTVT.